The clone carrying this T cell receptor beta chain appeared a single time. This record comes from a study of blood T cell repertoires in COVID-19. Study information: The United States, Italy and Spain provided the acute and convalescent COVID-19 samples. PBMCs, B-cell-depleted T cells, or T cells provided the cDNA or gDNA that made up the material.

This CDR3 comprises 16 residues. V was shortened by 0 bases and J by 3 bases, with 14 bases between the two germline ends. Measured with immunoSEQ multiplex PCR; TCRdb has only the in-frame clones, and not every one. The table has fewer than 700,000 clones, 85% to 90% seen once. Sequences were obtained from peripheral blood. The TCR was taken from a woman aged 45-65 years with COVID-19, enrolled during active disease. This sequence joins TRBV23-1 and TRBJ1-1; the D gene is possibly TRBD1 (5 bases). TRBV23-1 is recorded as an ORF, its role being uncertain. For the CDR3, the DNA is TGCGCCAGCAGTCAATCGTCGAGGGGAGGGGACACTGAAGCTTTCTTT. As protein: CASSQSSRGGDTEAFF.